This entry concerns a single TCR beta chain. Its antigen is currently unknown. This sample stems from a study of blood T cells in healthy people across ages. Study-wide findings and caveats: In these data, TCR beta diversity tracked strongly with naive T cell percentage. Estimates of total diversity, which came from one million sequenced T cells, were considered to be underestimates. There was no known CMV status for donors, so expanded clonotype changes were possibly confounded.

Primed by a sample-barcoded 5' primer and a J-beta primer mix, a second PCR proceeded for about 6 to 11 cycles. TCRdb re-analysed the 5' RACE reads in MiXCR, keeping a single row per CDR3 protein. The data show around 800,000 distinct CDR3 sequences, 35% to 50% seen once. The TCR sequence derives from a man older than 75 in good health. Sequenced: blood.

The CDR3 region has the DNA TGTGCCAGCAGCCAAGGGGTTGCGGGAGTGAATGAGCAGTTCTTC. Residues: CASSQGVAGVNEQFF. The chain joins TRBV4-2 to TRBJ2-1, with 7 bases fitting TRBD2. Germline trimming cut 1 base from V and 7 bases from J; bases unmatched to any gene: 7. The CDR3 length is 15 residues. Germline-derived CDR1 and CDR2 are LGHNA and YNFKEQ.